This T cell receptor beta chain was captured in a study of blood T cell repertoires in COVID-19. Study details: In each case, the material was cDNA or gDNA derived from T cells, B-cell-depleted T cells, or PBMCs.

The table came from immunoSEQ multiplex PCR; TCRdb's copy has only in-frame clones and leaves some out. The sample contains 180,000 or so clones, approximately 86% of which appear only once. Germline values: CDR1 SGDLS, CDR2 YYNGEE. The CDR3 runs 14 residues. V lost 6 bases and J lost 2; bases outside the gene matches: 7. The rearrangement uses TRBV9 and TRBJ1-2, with 7 bases fitting TRBD1. The sequence was collected from a man between 18 and 29 years old with acute or convalescent COVID-19. The sample comprised peripheral blood. CDR3 in DNA: TGTGCCAGCAACCCGACAGGGACCAACTATGGCTACACCTTC. It specifies CASNPTGTNYGYTF.